Given below is one T cell receptor (beta chain) in context. As yet, its antigen is unknown. The data derive from a study of CXCR3-negative and CXCR3-positive naive CD8 T cells. Study-level findings and limits: The study found that naive CXCR3-negative and CXCR3-positive cells shared TRBV-TRBJ usage, while memory cells differed.

Via 5' RACE with UMI labels, TRB cDNA libraries were prepared. TCRdb reprocessed the 5' RACE reads and stores each CDR3 protein as one record, lacking DNA. With around 41,000 distinct CDR3 sequences in the sample, the ten largest clones hold roughly 10%. CDR1 and CDR2 from the germline V gene are SNHLY and FYNNEI. The CDR3 extends over 15 amino acids. Sequencing input: memory CD8+ T cells from blood. The V call is TRBV2, the J call TRBJ2-7; TCRdb outputs TRBD1, but without DNA this stays unchecked. This clonotype was sampled from a human donor in good health. Some clones in this sample may be carry-over from other donors' samples. The CDR3 is CASSPGSRHNYEQYF.